The 15 T cell receptor beta chains below all came from one sample that was sequenced in a study of shared T cell receptors in the human thymus. Here immunoSEQ multiplex PCR was the method, and the copy in TCRdb shows in-frame clones only, minus some. In the table there are over 450,000 clones, 75% to 80% of which are singletons. The same specimen was also included in a second study, on human thymus T cells.

Sequencing input: thymocytes. All receptors derive from a boy under two years old with a congenital heart defect.

There are a few counts of this clone. The chain carries TRBV29-1 and TRBJ1-2; weak D call: TRBD1 (5 bases). Per germline, CDR1 SQVTM and CDR2 ANQGSEA. This CDR3 has 14 residues. The V and J ends lost 3 bases and 4 bases respectively, with 15 bases between them. CDR3 amino acids: CSVDRGSPLYGYTF. DNA for the CDR3: TGCAGCGTTGATAGGGGCAGTCCCCTCTATGGCTACACCTTC.

The chain recombines TRBV19 with TRBJ2-1; TRBD2 agrees at 12 bases. The germline gives CDR1 LNHDA, CDR2 SQIVND (reference sequence). The CDR3 is 18 amino acids. With V trimmed by 1 base and J by 4 bases, 8 bases remained unmatched. The CDR3 nucleotides read TGTGCCAGTAGTATAGCCTCTAGCGGGAGGGCCTCTTACAATGAGCAGTTCTTC. As protein: CASSIASSGRASYNEQFF.

The rearrangement links TRBV7-9 to TRBJ2-5; D gene ambiguous. This CDR3 has 16 amino acids. The V and J ends lost 2 bases and 4 bases respectively, with 17 bases between them. The germline V gene encodes CDR1 SEHNR and CDR2 FQNEAQ (reference sequence). This chain's CDR3 is CASSLFRKGSPETQYF. For the CDR3, the DNA is TGTGCCAGCAGCTTATTCAGGAAAGGATCTCCAGAGACCCAGTACTTC.

CDR3 DNA sequence: TGTGCCTGGAGTTCAGGTGCCGGCAGGCGTGGCTACACCTTC. Its translation: CAWSSGAGRRGYTF. The chain couples TRBV30 to TRBJ1-2; no firm D call. V lost 2 bases, J lost 7 bases, and 17 bases lay in between. This CDR3 has 14 amino acids. CDR1 and CDR2 (germline): GTSNPN, SVGIG (reference sequence).

CDR3 DNA: TGTGCCAGCAGCTTAGAGACTAGCGGGAGGAAAAACATTCAGTACTTC. Its protein is CASSLETSGRKNIQYF. This chain links TRBV7-8 with TRBJ2-4; 13 bases are a match to TRBD2. Germline assignment: CDR1 SGHVS and CDR2 FQNEAQ. V gave up 1 base and J gave up 4 bases; unmatched junction bases: 1. The CDR3 covers 16 residues.

V usage is TRBV5-6 and J usage is TRBJ2-3; tentatively, D is TRBD2 (6 bases). CDR1 SGHDT and CDR2 YYEEEE come from the germline V gene. Trimming pared 4 bases from V and 2 bases from J, leaving 20 bases between. The CDR3 sequence is 17 residues long. In DNA form, the CDR3 reads TGTGCCAGCAGCGCAGACTACCCGGGACTCCCCACAGATACGCAGTATTTT. Its translation is CASSADYPGLPTDTQYF. Filled out from reference TRBV5-6 and TRBJ2-3, the complete variable domain reads DAGVTQSPTHLIKTRGQQVTLRCSPKSGHDTVSWYQQALGQGPQFIFQYYEEEERQRGNFPDRFSGHQFPNYSSELNVNALLLGDSALYLCASSADYPGLPTDTQYFGPGTRLTVL.

V usage is TRBV7-6 and J usage is TRBJ2-2; perhaps TRBD2 as D (5 bases). Trimming took off 9 bases at V and 7 bases at J, with 12 bases between the two ends. This CDR3 spans 12 amino acids. The V gene's germline CDR1 is SGHVS and CDR2 FNYEAQ. CDR3 region: CARPGSHGELFF. The DNA for the CDR3 is TGTGCCAGACCGGGGAGCCACGGGGAGCTGTTTTTT.

The chain is built from TRBV29-1 and TRBJ2-1; 13 positions match TRBD2. The length of the CDR3 is 12 residues. Germline V gene sequence: CDR1 SQVTM, CDR2 ANQGSEA. The CDR3 DNA reads as TGCGGGGGACTAGCGGGAATCAATGAGCAGTTCTTC. It translates to CGGLAGINEQFF.

The chain couples TRBV5-1 to TRBJ2-1, with a weak D call TRBD2 (5 bases). CDR1 is SGHRS, CDR2 YFSETQ, per germline. The CDR3 consists of 15 residues. Trimming shortened V by 2 bases and J by 7 bases, and 16 bases separated the two germline ends. CDR3 amino acids: CASSLGSARGNEQFF. The CDR3, as DNA: TGCGCCAGCAGCTTAGGGAGCGCCCGGGGAAATGAGCAGTTCTTC.

The chain carries TRBV10-2 and TRBJ2-7; TRBD2 matches 15 bases. Germline V lookup: CDR1 WSHSY, CDR2 SAAADI. The junction had 7 bases not matched to a gene; V was cut back by 2 bases and J by 2 bases. The CDR3 totals 18 residues. The CDR3 loop is CASSEVWTSGRATYEQYF. In DNA form, the CDR3 reads TGCGCCAGCAGTGAGGTGTGGACTAGCGGGAGGGCCACCTACGAGCAGTACTTC.

The CDR3 sequence is CASSRGGRTYGYTF. The CDR3 DNA sequence: TGTGCCAGCAGTCGAGGTGGCAGAACCTATGGCTACACCTTC. The chain is built from TRBV7-9 and TRBJ1-2; the D is unclear. CDR3 length: 14 amino acids. V was trimmed by 6 bases and J by 4 bases, leaving 15 bases between them. The germline V gene encodes CDR1 SEHNR and CDR2 FQNEAQ (reference sequence).

CDR3 in amino acids: CASSLLNQPQHF. In DNA, the CDR3 is TGTGCCAGTAGTCTACTTAATCAGCCCCAGCATTTT. This chain connects TRBV19 to TRBJ1-5; D gene unclear. Trimming took 5 bases from V and 4 from J, leaving 6 bases between them. The CDR3 loop spans 12 amino acids. From germline, CDR1 is LNHDA and CDR2 SQIVND (reference sequence).

In its sample, this clone was seen once. The chain links TRBV7-8 to TRBJ2-3; the D gene is possibly TRBD2 (5 bases). This CDR3 contains 17 residues. Trimming cost V 5 bases and J 2 bases, with 20 bases left between them. Germline V gene data show CDR1 as SGHVS and CDR2 as FQNEAQ. This chain's CDR3 is CASSLRNRTVYTDTQYF. CDR3 sequence (DNA): TGTGCCAGCAGCCTACGAAATCGGACTGTCTACACAGATACGCAGTATTTT.

The chain is built from TRBV27 and TRBJ2-2; D gene unclear. This CDR3 contains 15 residues. Trimming cost V 0 bases and J 6 bases, with 11 bases left between them. The germline V gene has CDR1 MNHEY and CDR2 SMNVEV (reference sequence). In nucleotides, the CDR3 is TGTGCCAGCAGTTTATCGTCCCAGATCTCCGGGGAGCTGTTTTTT. It translates to CASSLSSQISGELFF.

Only a few counts were recorded for this clone. The genes are TRBV25-1 and TRBJ2-7; perhaps TRBD2 as D (6 bases). V was clipped by 9 bases and J by 3 bases, with 24 bases between them. Per the germline V gene, CDR1 is MGHDK and CDR2 is SYGVNS. This CDR3 comprises 16 residues. CDR3 sequence reads: CASESGGGRPYYEQYF. In nucleotides, the CDR3 is TGTGCCAGTGAATCAGGTGGGGGGAGACCCTACTACGAGCAGTACTTC.